The clone carrying this T cell receptor (beta chain) came up a few times. Its specificity is unknown. These data are taken from a study of beta chain features in type 1 diabetes. With V trimmed by 3 bases and J by 3 bases, 3 bases remained unmatched. The CDR3 spans 14 residues. Germline V gene sequence: CDR1 SSHAT, CDR2 FNYEAQ (reference sequence). Study conclusions and caveats: High-TCR-expressing cells could be over-represented by cDNA sequencing. PCR might preferentially amplify shorter templates, equally in patients and controls. Fewer insertions but more deletions were seen at VDJ junctions in type 1 diabetes patients.

Populations obtained by sorting all exceeded 95% purity. All of the isolated RNA was reverse transcribed, so expressed TCRB transcripts were sequenced. TCRdb's copy holds only in-frame clones and misses some; the assay was immunoSEQ multiplex PCR. This table holds hundreds of thousands of clones, about 15% found once. The source is a man between 25 and 39 years old in good health. The specimen was central memory CD4+ T cells from blood. The chain joins TRBV7-7 to TRBJ2-5; 8 nucleotides align to TRBD1. This CDR3 is CASSFGTGKETQYF. CDR3 bases: TGTGCCAGCAGCTTCGGGACAGGAAAAGAGACCCAGTACTTC. The whole variable domain, filled in from reference TRBV7-7 and TRBJ2-5, reads GAGVSQSPRYKVTKRGQDVTLRCDPISSHATLYWYQQALGQGPEFLTYFNYEAQPDKSGLPSDRFSAERPEGSISTLTIQRTEQRDSAMYRCASSFGTGKETQYFGPGTRLLVL.